This TCR beta chain was captured in a study of radiotherapy plus CTLA-4 blockade in lung cancer. Study in general: Under 20% of patients responded objectively, and about 30% achieved disease control. Points from the study as a whole: Dynamics of early blood T cell clones, together with interferon-beta, were reportedly the best predictors of response. Among blood TCR repertoires after radiotherapy plus ipilimumab, tumor-derived clones expanded.

Data came from immunoSEQ multiplex PCR; TCRdb stores just in-frame clones and leaves some out. The sample consists of approximately 89,000 clones, around 81% of them appearing once. As regards this clone: The target antigen is unknown. One end of the junction fails to match germline, which may point to a read error. Other DNA sequences from this sample encode an identical CDR3 as well.

The germline V gene has CDR1 SEHNR and CDR2 FQNEAQ (reference sequence). The CDR3 is 17 amino acids. This TCR was sampled from a human donor with non-small cell lung cancer that progressed on radiotherapy plus ipilimumab. The chain couples TRBV7-9 to TRBJ1-6; 7 bases are a match to TRBD1. Sample: peripheral blood, taken from a patient treated with radiotherapy plus ipilimumab. The CDR3 reads CASSRQGGGIWNSPLHF. The DNA of the CDR3 is TGTGCCAGCAGCAGACAGGGCGGGGGAATCTGGAATTCGCCCCTCCACTTT. The whole variable domain, remainder taken from reference TRBV7-9 and TRBJ1-6, is DTGVSQNPRHKITKRGQNVTFRCDPISEHNRLYWYRQTLGQGPEFLTYFQNEAQLEKSRLLSDRFSAERPKGSFSTLEIQRTEQGDSAMYLCASSRQGGGIWNSPLHFGNGTRLTVT.